This record looks at one T cell receptor (beta chain) sequence and its context. What it binds is unknown. Every bit of the isolated RNA underwent reverse transcription, so sequencing read expressed TCRB transcripts. Deep immunoSEQ sequencing covered naive, central memory and regulatory T cell samples. Sequenced by immunoSEQ multiplex PCR; TCRdb stores in-frame clones only, minus some. Of around 360,000 clones in the sample, 10% to 15% were seen once. This entry is derived from a study of beta chain features in type 1 diabetes. With 5 bases clipped from V and 0 bases from J, the junction kept 9 bases outside the gene matches. The CDR3 runs to 16 residues. Germline-derived CDR1 and CDR2 are SGHTA and FQGNSA. General study points: TCRB CDR3s from Type 1 diabetes patients were moderately but significantly shorter in all four CD4+ subsets. Researchers could not determine here whether HLA type influences TCRB rearrangement.

This TCR came from a woman aged 18 to 35 with type 1 diabetes. J is TRBJ1-1 and V is TRBV7-2, with 7 bases that match TRBD1. Sequencing was performed on naive CD4+ T cells from blood. The CDR3 spells CASSPTGDSMNTEAFF. The CDR3, as DNA: TGTGCCAGCAGCCCGACGGGGGACAGCATGAACACTGAAGCTTTCTTT.